This T cell receptor (beta chain) was observed in a study of T-cell reconstitution after alpha-beta-depleted transplantation in children. Findings and limits, study-wide: There were reportedly several hundred expanded graft clones from which alpha-beta T cells came about two months after transplant. Some patients showed high day-60 TCRbeta diversity, which derived from surviving recipient T cells and thymic progenitors. T-cell numbers and diversity, one year after transplant, stemmed largely from T cells that were newly produced.

The CDR3 loop spans 13 amino acids. Losses at the gene ends were 7 bases for V and 8 bases for J; bases not matched to a gene: 4. CDR1 and CDR2 (germline): SQVTM, ANQGSEA. Unique molecular identifiers featured in how the TCRbeta library was prepared. TCRdb called the PCR reads again in MiXCR, with one record for every CDR3 protein. Here the sample spans 190,000 or so distinct CDR3 sequences, 6.3% being singletons. This clonotype was detected ten times or more. Its antigen is as yet unknown. The sample consisted of PBMCs, taken before TCRalphabeta/CD19-depleted stem cell transplant. The chain links TRBV29-1 to TRBJ2-1; 14 nucleotides match TRBD2. The receptor was derived from a girl in the first two years of life with combined immunodeficiency, due to receive a stem cell transplant. In DNA form, the CDR3 reads TGCAGCGCCGGGACTAGCGGGAGTCATGAGCAGTTCTTC. Protein: CSAGTSGSHEQFF.